Listed here are 7 T cell receptor beta chains from one sample, sequenced in a study of T cells in Graves' hyperthyroidism and ophthalmopathy. RNA transcripts were the template for amplifying TCR beta CDR3 regions. First-round RT-PCR of the TCR CDR3 relied on the HTBI primer set. A single record per CDR3 protein comes from TCRdb applying MiXCR to the multiplex PCR reads. This sample has 200,000 to 250,000 distinct CDR3 sequences, with around 20% found just once. Material: blood. The receptor source for this set is a man between 40 and 49 years old with Graves' hyperthyroidism.

This clonotype was picked up many times. CDR3 DNA sequence: TGTGCCAGCTCACTCGGACAGGGGGGCAACAATGAGCAGTTCTTC. Translated, it gives CASSLGQGGNNEQFF. This sequence joins TRBV18 and TRBJ2-1, with TRBD1 matching over 10 bases. The CDR3 spans 15 residues. CDR1 and CDR2 (germline): KGHSH, LQKENI. J lost 5 bases, V lost 4 bases, and 5 bases had no gene match. The full variable domain, its missing parts supplied by reference TRBV18 and TRBJ2-1, is NAGVMQNPRHLVRRRGQEARLRCSPMKGHSHVYWYRQLPEEGLKFMVYLQKENIIDESGMPKERFSAEFPKEGPSILRIQQVVRGDSAAYFCASSLGQGGNNEQFFGPGTRLTVL.

This clonotype was picked up many times. V gene TRBV3-1 combines with J gene TRBJ1-1, with 9 positions matching TRBD1. Germline CDR1 and CDR2: LGHDT and YNNKEL (reference sequence). V shed 1 base and J 2 bases; nucleotides not matched to a gene: 14. This CDR3 is built from 19 residues. CDR3 residues: CASSQGLGQGRMENTEAFF. The CDR3 DNA follows: TGTGCCAGCAGCCAAGGGTTGGGACAGGGAAGGATGGAAAACACTGAAGCTTTCTTT.

This clonotype was counted many times. The rearrangement joins TRBV7-9 to TRBJ2-7; 7 nucleotides line up with TRBD1. The V gene end was trimmed by 5 bases and the J gene end by 0 bases; junction bases not matched to a gene: 7. CDR1 and CDR2 from the germline V gene are SEHNR and FQNEAQ (reference sequence). CDR3 length equals 15 residues. CDR3 residues: CASSPGGTGSYEQYF. As DNA, the CDR3 is TGTGCCAGCAGCCCAGGGGGAACGGGCTCCTACGAGCAGTACTTC.

This clonotype showed up many times. The chain couples TRBV5-1 to TRBJ2-7; unclear D gene. V was pared by 0 bases and J by 1 base, with 8 bases between. CDR1 and CDR2 (germline): SGHRS, YFSETQ. This CDR3 comprises 14 residues. In DNA form, the CDR3 reads TGCGCCAGCAGCTTGGCTCGAGAATCCTACGAGCAGTACTTC. As protein: CASSLARESYEQYF.

This clonotype was detected many times. The J gene is TRBJ1-4, the V gene TRBV30, with 7 bases identical to TRBD1. The CDR3 is 17 amino acids. V was clipped by 5 bases and J by 0 bases; unmatched bases: 12. Germline CDR1 and CDR2: GTSNPN and SVGIG (reference sequence). The CDR3 region is CAWETGFGYATNEKLFF. In DNA, the CDR3 is TGTGCCTGGGAGACAGGGTTTGGTTATGCAACTAATGAAAAACTGTTTTTT.

This clonotype was found many times. The chain employs TRBV2 and TRBJ2-7; possibly TRBD1 for D (8 bases). Germline values: CDR1 SNHLY, CDR2 FYNNEI. V was pared by 6 bases and J by 6 bases, with 21 bases between. The length of the CDR3 is 15 residues. The CDR3 sequence: CASRRGGRGLGEQYF. The CDR3 DNA reads TGTGCCAGCAGGAGGGGGGGCAGGGGGCTAGGCGAGCAGTACTTC.

This clonotype was seen at least ten times. V and J are TRBV18 and TRBJ1-1; D unresolved. The CDR3 has 12 residues. Per germline, CDR1 KGHSH and CDR2 LQKENI. V was trimmed by 4 bases and J by 0 bases, leaving 3 bases between them. The CDR3 coding sequence is TGTGCCAGCTCACTCCTGAACACTGAAGCTTTCTTT. The encoded protein is CASSLLNTEAFF.